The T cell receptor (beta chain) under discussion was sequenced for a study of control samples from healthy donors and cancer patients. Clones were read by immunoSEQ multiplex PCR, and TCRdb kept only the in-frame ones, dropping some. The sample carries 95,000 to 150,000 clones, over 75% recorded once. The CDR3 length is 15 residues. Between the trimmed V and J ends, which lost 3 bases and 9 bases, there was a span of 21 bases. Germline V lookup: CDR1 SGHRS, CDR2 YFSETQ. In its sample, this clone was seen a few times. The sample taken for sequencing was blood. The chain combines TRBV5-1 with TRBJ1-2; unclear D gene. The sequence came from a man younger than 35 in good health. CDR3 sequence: CASSSTPDGRQSYTF. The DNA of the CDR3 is TGCGCCAGCAGCTCTACCCCGGACGGACGCCAGAGCTACACCTTC.